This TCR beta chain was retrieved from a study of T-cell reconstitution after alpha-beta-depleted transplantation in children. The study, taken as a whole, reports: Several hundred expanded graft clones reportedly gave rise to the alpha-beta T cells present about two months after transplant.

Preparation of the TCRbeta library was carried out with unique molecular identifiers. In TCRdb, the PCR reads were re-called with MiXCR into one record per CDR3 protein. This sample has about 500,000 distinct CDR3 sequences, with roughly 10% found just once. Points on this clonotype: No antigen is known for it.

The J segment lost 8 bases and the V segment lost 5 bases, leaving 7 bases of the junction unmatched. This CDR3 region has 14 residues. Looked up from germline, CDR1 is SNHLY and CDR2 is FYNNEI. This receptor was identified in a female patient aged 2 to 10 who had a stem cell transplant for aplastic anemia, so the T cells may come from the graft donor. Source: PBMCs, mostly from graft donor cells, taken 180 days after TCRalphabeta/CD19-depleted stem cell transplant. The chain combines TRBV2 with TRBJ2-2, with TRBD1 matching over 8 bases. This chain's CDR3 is CASSMDRASGELFF. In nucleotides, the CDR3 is TGTGCCAGCAGTATGGACAGGGCTTCTGGGGAGCTGTTTTTT.